This T cell receptor beta chain emerged from a study of blood T cell repertoires in COVID-19. The wider study: Acute and convalescent COVID-19 specimens originated in the United States, Italy and Spain. Sample material is recorded as cDNA or gDNA derived from T cells, B-cell-depleted T cells, or PBMCs.

Measured with immunoSEQ multiplex PCR; TCRdb has only the in-frame clones, and not every one. The sample holds 270,000 or so clones, about nine tenths seen once. This CDR3 has 14 residues. Germline V gene data show CDR1 as MNHEY and CDR2 as SVGAGI. J gave up 1 base and V 6 bases, and 5 bases lay outside the gene matches. The receptor comes from a woman in her forties with acute COVID-19. Sequencing was carried out using PBMCs or T cells enriched from blood (not recorded which). The chain combines TRBV6-5 with TRBJ1-2; 7 bases map to TRBD1. The CDR3 sequence: CASSRTGYNYGYTF. As DNA, the CDR3 is TGTGCCAGCAGCCGGACAGGATATAACTATGGCTACACCTTC.